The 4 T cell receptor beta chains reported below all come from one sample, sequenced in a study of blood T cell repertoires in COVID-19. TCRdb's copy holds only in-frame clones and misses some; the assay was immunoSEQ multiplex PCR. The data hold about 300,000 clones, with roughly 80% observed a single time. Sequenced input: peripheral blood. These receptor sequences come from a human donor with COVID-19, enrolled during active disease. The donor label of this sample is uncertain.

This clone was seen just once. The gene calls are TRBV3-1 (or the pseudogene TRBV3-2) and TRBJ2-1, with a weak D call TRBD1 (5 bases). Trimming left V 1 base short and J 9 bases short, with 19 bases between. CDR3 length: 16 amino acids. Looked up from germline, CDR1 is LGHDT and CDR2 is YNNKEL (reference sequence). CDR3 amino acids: CASSQVGGAVGGEQFF. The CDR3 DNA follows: TGTGCCAGCAGCCAAGTCGGTGGGGCGGTGGGCGGTGAGCAGTTCTTC.

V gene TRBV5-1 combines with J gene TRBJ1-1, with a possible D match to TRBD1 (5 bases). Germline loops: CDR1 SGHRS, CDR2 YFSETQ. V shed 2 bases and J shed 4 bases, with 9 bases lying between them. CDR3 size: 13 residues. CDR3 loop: CASSFQGGTEAFF. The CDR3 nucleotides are TGCGCCAGCAGCTTTCAGGGAGGCACTGAAGCTTTCTTT.

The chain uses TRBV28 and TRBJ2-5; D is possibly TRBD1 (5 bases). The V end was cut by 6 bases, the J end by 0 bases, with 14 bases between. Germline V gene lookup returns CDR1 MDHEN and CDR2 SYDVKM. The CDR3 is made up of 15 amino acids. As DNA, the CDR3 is TGTGCCAGCAGCAGATCGACAGCGTACCAAGAGACCCAGTACTTC. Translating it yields CASSRSTAYQETQYF.

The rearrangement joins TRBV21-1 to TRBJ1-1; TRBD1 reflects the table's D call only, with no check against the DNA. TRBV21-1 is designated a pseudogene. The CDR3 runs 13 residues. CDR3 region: CASSDRGVTEAFF. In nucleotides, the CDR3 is TGTGCCAGCTCAGACAGGGGGGTGACTGAAGCTTTCTTT.